Each of the 15 T cell receptor beta chains below was sequenced from the same sample in a study of cytomegalovirus exposure and HLA in healthy donors. 13 Jbeta primers and 60 Vbeta primers were used for the PCR. Libraries were prepared by immunoSEQ multiplex PCR; TCRdb keeps only in-frame clonotypes and omits some of them. Of under 150,000 clones in the sample, 60% to 80% are singletons; the top ten hold about 3.9%. Sequenced material: PBMCs. The receptors were sampled from a man aged 45-65 years in good health and CMV-seropositive.

V and J are TRBV10-3 and TRBJ1-4; no firm D call. The V gene's germline CDR1 is ENHRY and CDR2 SYGVKD. The ends were cut back, 0 bases at V and 10 bases at J, with 9 bases in the middle. The CDR3 consists of 13 residues. The CDR3, as DNA: TGTGCCATCAGTGAGTCGTCAGGCCGAAAACTGTTTTTT. Translation gives CAISESSGRKLFF.

The chain has TRBV5-1 and TRBJ1-6, with D unresolved. The CDR3 runs to 17 residues. Trimming left V 0 bases short and J 0 bases short, with 10 bases between. Germline V gene lookup returns CDR1 SGHRS and CDR2 YFSETQ. The chain's CDR3 is CASSLDPGDSYNSPLHF. CDR3 nucleotides: TGCGCCAGCAGCTTGGACCCAGGTGACTCCTATAATTCACCCCTCCACTTT.

V is TRBV28 and J is TRBJ2-1; D perhaps matches TRBD2 (6 bases). This CDR3 region has 15 residues. Germline CDR1 and CDR2: MDHEN and SYDVKM. The germline V and J ends were trimmed by 6 bases and 5 bases, with 17 bases remaining between them. CDR3 in DNA: TGTGCCAGCAGCCCACCTATGACTAGAAACAATGAGCAGTTCTTC. It translates to CASSPPMTRNNEQFF. The full variable domain, its missing parts supplied by reference TRBV28 and TRBJ2-1, is DVKVTQSSRYLVKRTGEKVFLECVQDMDHENMFWYRQDPGLGLRLIYFSYDVKMKEKGDIPEGYSVSREKKERFSLILESASTNQTSMYLCASSPPMTRNNEQFFGPGTRLTVL.

J is TRBJ2-7 and V is TRBV6-1; D remains unclear. CDR3 length equals 13 residues. Trimming cost V 6 bases and J 1 base, with 10 bases left between them. Germline V lookup: CDR1 MNHNS, CDR2 SASEGT. In DNA, the CDR3 is TGTGCCAGCAGCATAGTCGTATCCTACGAGCAGTACTTC. Encoded protein: CASSIVVSYEQYF.

This chain uses TRBV2 with TRBJ1-5; D is unclear. This CDR3 comprises 12 residues. Germline V CDR1 and CDR2: SNHLY, FYNNEI. With 5 bases removed from V and 11 bases from J, the gap between germline ends came to 13 bases. The CDR3 region is CASSLFKIAQHF. The CDR3 nucleotides are TGTGCCAGCAGTCTATTCAAGATTGCCCAGCATTTT.

This chain connects TRBV11-2 to TRBJ2-3; D uncertain. The CDR3 sequence is 12 residues long. V dropped 1 base and J dropped 6 bases, with 5 bases sitting between them. Germline CDR1 reads SGHAT; CDR2 reads FQNNGV. The CDR3 loop reads CASSLVRDTQYF. The CDR3 DNA reads TGTGCCAGCAGCTTAGTCCGTGATACGCAGTATTTT.

The chain has TRBV7-8 and TRBJ1-4; 8 bases line up with TRBD1. V gave up 5 bases and J gave up 6 bases; unmatched junction bases: 8. The CDR3 is made up of 15 amino acids. Germline values: CDR1 SGHVS, CDR2 FQNEAQ. The CDR3 loop is CASSPRTGWDEKLFF. The CDR3, as DNA: TGTGCCAGCAGCCCACGGACAGGGTGGGATGAAAAACTGTTTTTT.

The CDR3 spells CASSTLTGGRYF. For the CDR3, the DNA is TGTGCCAGTAGTACTCTTACAGGGGGTCGGTACTTC. The chain is built from TRBV19 and TRBJ2-7; TRBD1 matches 8 bases. V dropped 4 bases and J dropped 12; count of bases not matched to a gene: 8. The CDR3 is 12 residues long. Germline loops: CDR1 LNHDA, CDR2 SQIVND (reference sequence).

V gene TRBV4-1 combines with J gene TRBJ1-5, with D tentatively TRBD1 (5 bases). The CDR3 consists of 13 residues. V lost 4 bases, J lost 3 bases, and 7 bases lay in between. Per the germline V gene, CDR1 is MGHRA and CDR2 is YSYEKL. CDR3 residues: CASSRQYNQPQHF. The CDR3 DNA is TGCGCCAGCAGCCGACAGTACAATCAGCCCCAGCATTTT.

To note about this clone: Additional DNA sequences in this sample encode the identical CDR3. This sequence joins TRBV4-1 and TRBJ2-5, with 7 bases lining up with TRBD1. Germline assignment: CDR1 MGHRA and CDR2 YSYEKL. V was pared by 0 bases and J by 3 bases, with 1 base of the junction left unmatched. This CDR3 is 14 amino acids long. CDR3 sequence (DNA): TGCGCCAGCAGCCAAGAAGGGACAGAAGAGACCCAGTACTTC. Translating it yields CASSQEGTEETQYF.

This clone turned up a few times. The chain combines TRBV27 with TRBJ1-1, with D hard to call. CDR3 length: 13 residues. V gave up 4 bases and J gave up 4 bases, with 10 bases separating them. In germline, CDR1 is MNHEY, CDR2 SMNVEV (reference sequence). This chain's CDR3 is CASSSDLGTEAFF. The DNA for the CDR3 is TGTGCCAGCAGTTCCGACTTGGGCACTGAAGCTTTCTTT.

The genes are TRBV7-9 and TRBJ1-4; D is unclear. Germline CDR1 is SEHNR and CDR2 is FQNEAQ (reference sequence). This CDR3 comprises 15 residues. Trimming left V 6 bases short and J 11 bases short, with 22 bases between. The CDR3 here is CASSPRTGSGWKLFF. The CDR3 region has the DNA TGTGCCAGCAGTCCGAGGACGGGCTCGGGGTGGAAACTGTTTTTT.

This chain joins TRBV29-1 and TRBJ1-3; a weak D match, TRBD1 (5 bases). Per the germline V gene, CDR1 is SQVTM and CDR2 is ANQGSEA. The V end lost 5 bases, the J end lost 4 bases, and 24 bases lay between the germline ends. The CDR3 has 17 amino acids. For the CDR3, the DNA is TGCAGCGTTTCCAGACAGACCCGCCAGGGCCTCGGAAACACCATATATTTT. It encodes CSVSRQTRQGLGNTIYF.

The chain uses TRBV7-9 and TRBJ2-3; the match to TRBD2 covers 14 bases. V lost 6 bases and J lost 8; bases outside the gene matches: 10. Germline CDR1 and CDR2: SEHNR and FQNEAQ (reference sequence). The CDR3 covers 16 residues. DNA of the CDR3: TGTGCCAGCAGGCGACCCGGGACTAGCGGGGGAGGTACGCAGTATTTT. It codes for CASRRPGTSGGGTQYF.

V gene TRBV7-8 combines with J gene TRBJ1-5; no definite D call. The germline V gene encodes CDR1 SGHVS and CDR2 FQNEAQ. Trimming removed 1 base from V and 4 bases from J, with 8 bases in between. The CDR3 has 14 residues. CDR3 in amino acids: CASSLVPGNQPQHF. CDR3 nucleotides: TGTGCCAGCAGCTTAGTGCCGGGAAATCAGCCCCAGCATTTT.